The 10 T cell receptor beta chains below all came from one sample that was sequenced in a study of T cell repertoires in aging, cancer and after chemotherapy. Multiplex touch-down PCR with TRB-A/B primers amplified rearranged V-D-J TRB sequences. TCRdb reprocessed the multiplex PCR reads via MiXCR and lists one record per CDR3 protein. The sample consists of 2,000 to 3,000 distinct CDR3 sequences, roughly 30% of them appearing once. Peripheral blood genomic DNA, not sorted cells or RNA, was the template. Source material: blood. These receptors all stem from a human donor with a solid tumor.

In its sample, this clonotype was seen a few times. CDR3 DNA: TGCAGTGCTAAAAAAATGGGGACAGACTATGGCTACACCTTC. Its protein is CSAKKMGTDYGYTF. This chain links TRBV20-1 with TRBJ1-2, with 7 bases fitting TRBD1. Germline V gives CDR1 DFQATT, CDR2 SNEGSKA (reference sequence). The CDR3 extends over 14 amino acids. The V and J ends lost 4 bases and 3 bases, in that order; junction bases with no gene match: 8.

This chain connects TRBV6-2 or TRBV6-3 to TRBJ1-5; 7 bases are a match to TRBD1. CDR1 and CDR2 from the germline V gene are MNHEY and SVGEGT. This CDR3 region has 14 residues. V was clipped by 8 bases and J by 4 bases; unmatched bases: 8. The CDR3 DNA follows: TGTGCCAGCGGTTCCGGGACAGCTAATCAGCCCCAGCATTTT. It specifies CASGSGTANQPQHF.

The chain combines TRBV29-1 with TRBJ2-2, with D unclear. The CDR3 contains 14 residues. Trimming left V 5 bases short and J 2 bases short, with 12 bases between. Germline V CDR1 and CDR2: SQVTM, ANQGSEA. This chain's CDR3 is CSVNNRGNTGELFF. The DNA of the CDR3 is TGCAGCGTTAATAACAGAGGAAACACCGGGGAGCTGTTTTTT.

This clonotype is judged medium-sized. This chain uses TRBV6-5 with TRBJ2-5; D call uncertain. The CDR3 runs to 14 residues. The V gene lost 6 bases and the J gene lost 0 bases, with 11 bases spanning the gap. The germline gives CDR1 MNHEY, CDR2 SVGAGI. The CDR3 DNA reads as TGTGCCAGCAGAAGACCGGTCAACCAAGAGACCCAGTACTTC. It encodes CASRRPVNQETQYF.

The V and J genes are TRBV14 and TRBJ1-2; 12 bases are shared with TRBD1. CDR1 is SGHDN and CDR2 is FVKESK in the germline V gene. V shed 5 bases and J 6 bases; nucleotides not matched to a gene: 7. The CDR3 extends over 15 amino acids. This chain's CDR3 is CASSAGTGGANGYTF. In nucleotides, the CDR3 is TGTGCCAGCAGCGCCGGGACAGGGGGCGCAAATGGCTACACCTTC.

The chain couples TRBV5-6 to TRBJ2-2; 11 positions match TRBD2. V lost 1 base, J lost 7 bases, and 6 bases stayed unmatched. The germline CDR1 and CDR2 sequences are SGHDT and YYEEEE. This CDR3 region has 16 residues. The CDR3, as DNA: TGTGCCAGCAGCTTGAGCCGACTAGCGGGATTCGGGGAGCTGTTTTTT. Its protein product is CASSLSRLAGFGELFF.

The sample holds a few counts of this clonotype. The V and J genes are TRBV15 and TRBJ1-3; no clear D gene. The CDR3 contains 14 residues. Trimming stripped 3 bases from V and 2 bases from J, with 8 bases between. The germline V gene has CDR1 LNHNV and CDR2 YYDKDF (reference sequence). CDR3 sequence: CATSSGSAGNTIYF. The CDR3 DNA follows: TGTGCCACCAGCAGTGGATCTGCTGGAAACACCATATATTTT.

The chain has TRBV5-6 and TRBJ1-1, with D perhaps matching TRBD1 (5 bases). V shed 3 bases and J shed 4 bases, with 10 bases lying between them. The CDR3 is made up of 13 amino acids. Germline V lookup: CDR1 SGHDT, CDR2 YYEEEE. Written as DNA, the CDR3 is TGTGCCAGCAGCTGGGTCAGGGCCACTGAAGCTTTCTTT. Protein product: CASSWVRATEAFF.

This clonotype is judged large (0.1 to 1%). The rearrangement joins TRBV7-2 to TRBJ2-3; 7 nucleotides line up with TRBD2. Germline lookup yields CDR1 SGHTA and CDR2 FQGNSA. This CDR3 contains 12 residues. The junction had 1 base not matched to a gene; V was cut back by 4 bases and J by 6 bases. In nucleotides, the CDR3 is TGTGCCAGCAGCTATAGCGGGGATACGCAGTATTTT. This codes for CASSYSGDTQYF.

This clonotype was found a few times. The chain joins TRBV19 to TRBJ1-4, with TRBD1 identical over 9 bases. CDR1 is LNHDA, CDR2 SQIVND, per germline (reference sequence). Losses at the gene ends were 7 bases for V and 8 bases for J; bases not matched to a gene: 11. The CDR3 runs to 15 residues. The CDR3 region is CASITPSTGGEKLFF. CDR3 DNA sequence: TGTGCCAGTATTACGCCGTCGACAGGGGGGGAAAAACTGTTTTTT.